This T cell receptor (beta chain) comes out of a study of cytomegalovirus exposure and HLA in healthy donors. In the PCR, 60 Vbeta and 13 Jbeta primers were used. Data came from immunoSEQ multiplex PCR; TCRdb stores just in-frame clones and leaves some out. The sample has about 140,000 clones; over 75% are singletons. Trimming cost V 0 bases and J 3 bases; bases outside gene matches: 5. The length of the CDR3 is 16 residues. From germline, CDR1 is SGHRS and CDR2 YFSETQ. Input material: PBMCs. The sequence was obtained from a man aged 40-49 years in good health and CMV-seronegative. The gene calls are TRBV5-1 and TRBJ2-3; TRBD2 matches 9 bases. DNA of the CDR3: TGCGCCAGCAGCTTGGTGGTAAGCGGGGGGACAGATACGCAGTATTTT. Protein sequence: CASSLVVSGGTDTQYF.